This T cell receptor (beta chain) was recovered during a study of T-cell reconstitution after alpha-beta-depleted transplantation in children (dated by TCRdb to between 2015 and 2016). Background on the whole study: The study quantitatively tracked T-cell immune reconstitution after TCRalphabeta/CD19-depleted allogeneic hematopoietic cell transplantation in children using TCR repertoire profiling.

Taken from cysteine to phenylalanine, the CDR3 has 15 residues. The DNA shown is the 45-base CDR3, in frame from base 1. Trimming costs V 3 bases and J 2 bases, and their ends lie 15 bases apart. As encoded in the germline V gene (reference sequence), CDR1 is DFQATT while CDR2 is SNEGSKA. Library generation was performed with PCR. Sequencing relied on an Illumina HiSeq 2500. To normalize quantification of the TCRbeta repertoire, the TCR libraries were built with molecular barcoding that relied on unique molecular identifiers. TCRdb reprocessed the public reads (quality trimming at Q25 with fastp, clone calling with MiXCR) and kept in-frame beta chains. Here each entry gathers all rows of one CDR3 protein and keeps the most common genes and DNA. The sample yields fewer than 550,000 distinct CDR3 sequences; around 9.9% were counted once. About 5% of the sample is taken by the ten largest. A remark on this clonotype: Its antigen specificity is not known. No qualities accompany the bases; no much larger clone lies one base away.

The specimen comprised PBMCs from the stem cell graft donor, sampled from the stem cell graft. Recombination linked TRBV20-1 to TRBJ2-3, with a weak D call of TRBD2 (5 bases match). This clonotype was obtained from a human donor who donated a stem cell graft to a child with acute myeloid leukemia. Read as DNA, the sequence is TGCAGTGCTAGCTCCCCTATTAGCGCCACAGATACGCAGTATTTT. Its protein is CSASSPISATDTQYF.